The source of this T cell receptor beta chain is a study of blood T cell repertoires in COVID-19. Study in general: PBMCs, B-cell-depleted T cells, or T cells were the source of the cDNA or gDNA that made up the material.

Method: immunoSEQ multiplex PCR; TCRdb's copy keeps in-frame clones and lacks some. This sample has some 220,000 clones, with roughly 85% found just once. The CDR3 covers 16 residues. Germline CDR1 and CDR2: ENHRY and SYGVKD. Unmatched junction bases numbered 7, after V lost 0 bases and J lost 7 bases. Sequencing was done on a sample of peripheral blood. This receptor was obtained from a woman younger than 35 who had recovered from COVID-19. The chain carries TRBV10-3 and TRBJ2-1; 9 nucleotides agree with TRBD2. This chain's CDR3 is CAISESVAGVRNEQFF. In DNA, the CDR3 is TGTGCCATCAGTGAGTCGGTAGCGGGAGTTAGGAATGAGCAGTTCTTC.